The 32 T cell receptor beta chains listed next were all sequenced from one sample in a study of control samples from healthy donors and cancer patients. Sequencing used immunoSEQ multiplex PCR; TCRdb keeps in-frame clones, though not all of them. The sample holds roughly 90,000 clones, about 88% seen once. Source material: PBMCs. These receptors were taken from a woman in her fifties or sixties with colorectal cancer.

Only one count was recorded for this clone. This rearrangement joins TRBV28 to TRBJ2-3; a weak D match, TRBD2 (7 bases). CDR3 size: 16 residues. V was shortened by 1 base and J by 4 bases, with 15 bases between the two germline ends. The germline V gene encodes CDR1 MDHEN and CDR2 SYDVKM. CDR3 sequence reads: CASSLFGGGLSDTQYF. The CDR3 DNA reads TGTGCCAGCAGTTTATTTGGGGGGGGGCTATCAGATACGCAGTATTTT. Variable domain in full (rest from reference TRBV28 and TRBJ2-3): DVKVTQSSRYLVKRTGEKVFLECVQDMDHENMFWYRQDPGLGLRLIYFSYDVKMKEKGDIPEGYSVSREKKERFSLILESASTNQTSMYLCASSLFGGGLSDTQYFGPGTRLTVL.

CDR3 protein: CASSRGTLLLNEQFF. The CDR3 nucleotides read TGTGCCAGCAGTAGGGGGACACTACTCTTAAATGAGCAGTTCTTC. V and J are TRBV28 and TRBJ2-1, with a possible D match to TRBD1 (6 bases). In germline, CDR1 is MDHEN, CDR2 SYDVKM. Trimming cost V 5 bases and J 7 bases, with 18 bases left between them. The CDR3 covers 15 residues.

V is TRBV6-5 and J is TRBJ2-7, with D possibly TRBD2 on 6 matching bases. With 6 bases removed from V and 6 bases from J, the gap between germline ends came to 9 bases. The CDR3 has 11 amino acids. Germline-derived CDR1 and CDR2 are MNHEY and SVGAGI. DNA for the CDR3: TGTGCCAGCAGCCACGGGGGCGAGCAGTACGTC. Translation gives CASSHGGEQYV.

The chain is built from TRBV3-1 (or the pseudogene TRBV3-2) and TRBJ2-6; D unclear. The CDR3 loop spans 14 amino acids. The germline V and J ends were trimmed by 7 bases and 2 bases, with 9 bases remaining between them. CDR1 LGHDT and CDR2 YNNKEL come from the germline V gene (reference sequence). CDR3 bases: TGTGCCAGCACCCATGCTGCTGGGGCCAACGTCCTGACTTTC. Translation gives CASTHAAGANVLTF.

The chain links TRBV25-1 to TRBJ2-5, with D perhaps TRBD2 (5 bases). Germline assignment: CDR1 MGHDK and CDR2 SYGVNS. This CDR3 spans 12 amino acids. V gave up 8 bases and J gave up 2 bases, with 9 bases separating them. The CDR3 is CASGGRQETQYF. The CDR3 DNA follows: TGTGCCAGCGGCGGGCGACAAGAGACCCAGTACTTC.

The J gene is TRBJ1-1, the V gene TRBV19; possibly TRBD1 for D (6 bases). V was shortened by 6 bases and J by 3 bases, with 14 bases between the two germline ends. Germline V gene sequence: CDR1 LNHDA, CDR2 SQIVND (reference sequence). The CDR3 is 14 residues long. The CDR3 DNA reads as TGTGCCAGTAGGGAACAGGGATTTTACACTGAAGCTTTCTTT. Residues: CASREQGFYTEAFF.

This sequence joins TRBV28 and TRBJ2-3, with a possible D match to TRBD1 (6 bases). The germline V gene has CDR1 MDHEN and CDR2 SYDVKM. The CDR3 covers 17 residues. The V end was cut by 1 base, the J end by 6 bases, with 20 bases between. CDR3 sequence: CASSLYRGTAEVDTQYF. DNA for the CDR3: TGTGCCAGCAGTTTATATAGGGGGACGGCCGAGGTGGATACGCAGTATTTT.

The V call is TRBV6-1, the J call TRBJ2-7, with 9 bases that match TRBD1. V was clipped by 2 bases and J by 0 bases; unmatched bases: 8. CDR1 MNHNS and CDR2 SASEGT come from the germline V gene. The CDR3 contains 17 residues. The CDR3 nucleotides read TGTGCCAGCAGTGAACTCGTTAGGACAGGGGTCTCCTACGAGCAGTACGTC. This sequence encodes CASSELVRTGVSYEQYV.

This clone occurred a few times. V gene TRBV11-3 combines with J gene TRBJ2-1, with a weak D call TRBD2 (5 bases). The CDR3 extends over 13 amino acids. CDR1 is SGHNT, CDR2 YENEEA, per germline. V was shortened by 2 bases and J by 6 bases, with 8 bases between the two germline ends. In DNA form, the CDR3 reads TGTGCCAGCAGCTTATTCGAGGGCAATGAGCAGTTCTTC. Residues: CASSLFEGNEQFF. The full variable domain, its missing parts supplied by reference TRBV11-3 and TRBJ2-1, is EAGVVQSPRYKIIEKKQPVAFWCNPISGHNTLYWYLQNLGQGPELLIRYENEEAVDDSQLPKDRFSAERLKGVDSTLKIQPAELGDSAVYLCASSLFEGNEQFFGPGTRLTVL.

The genes are TRBV6-5 and TRBJ2-2, with D unclear. V dropped 0 bases and J dropped 4 bases, with 6 bases sitting between them. CDR3 size: 14 residues. Germline assignment: CDR1 MNHEY and CDR2 SVGAGI. CDR3: CASSYSRITGELFF. The CDR3 nucleotides are TGTGCCAGCAGTTACTCGAGGATCACCGGGGAGCTGTTTTTT.

The gene calls are TRBV11-3 and TRBJ2-2; D ambiguous. The ends were cut back, 5 bases at V and 6 bases at J, with 10 bases in the middle. Germline V gene lookup returns CDR1 SGHNT and CDR2 YENEEA. This CDR3 comprises 13 residues. This CDR3 reads CASSLLGAGELFF. The CDR3 DNA sequence: TGTGCCAGCAGCCTCCTGGGTGCCGGGGAGCTGTTTTTT. Based on the CDR3 plus reference TRBV11-3 and TRBJ2-2, the full variable domain is EAGVVQSPRYKIIEKKQPVAFWCNPISGHNTLYWYLQNLGQGPELLIRYENEEAVDDSQLPKDRFSAERLKGVDSTLKIQPAELGDSAVYLCASSLLGAGELFFGEGSRLTVL.

The CDR3 DNA is TGTGCCAGCTCAGCGGAGGATGAAGCTTTCTTT. This gives the protein CASSAEDEAFF. This rearrangement joins TRBV18 to TRBJ1-1; D is unclear. V lost 5 bases and J lost 7, with 8 bases in between. CDR1 and CDR2 from the germline V gene are KGHSH and LQKENI. The CDR3 is 11 amino acids. Full variable domain (outside the CDR3, taken from reference TRBV18 and TRBJ1-1): NAGVMQNPRHLVRRRGQEARLRCSPMKGHSHVYWYRQLPEEGLKFMVYLQKENIIDESGMPKERFSAEFPKEGPSILRIQQVVRGDSAAYFCASSAEDEAFFGQGTRLTVV.

This chain links TRBV19 with TRBJ2-3; perhaps TRBD1 as D (5 bases). This CDR3 has 15 residues. Germline-derived CDR1 and CDR2 are LNHDA and SQIVND (reference sequence). V shed 6 bases and J shed 1 base, with 14 bases lying between them. The CDR3 region is CASRPRGGGTDTQYF. CDR3 bases: TGTGCCAGTAGGCCTAGGGGTGGGGGCACAGATACGCAGTATTTT.

This sequence joins TRBV7-8 and TRBJ2-1; TRBD1 might be the D (6 bases). V was clipped by 5 bases and J by 6 bases, with 11 bases between them. Germline V gene data show CDR1 as SGHVS and CDR2 as FQNEAQ. There are 13 residues in the CDR3. CDR3 coding DNA: TGTGCCAGCAGCATCAACAGGGCCAATGAGCAGTTCTTC. This sequence encodes CASSINRANEQFF.

This clone was recorded only once. This chain links TRBV24-1 with TRBJ2-1; 8 bases agree with TRBD2. The CDR3 totals 14 residues. CDR1 is KGHDR and CDR2 is SFDVKD in the germline V gene. V lost 9 bases, J lost 5 bases, and 8 bases stayed unmatched. CDR3 in DNA: TGTGCCACCCAGAAGGCGGGGGGCGACAATGAGCAGTTCTTC. Encoded protein: CATQKAGGDNEQFF.

The chain employs TRBV7-8 and TRBJ2-1, with 8 nucleotides matching TRBD1. Germline V gene lookup returns CDR1 SGHVS and CDR2 FQNEAQ. V was clipped by 2 bases and J by 9 bases; unmatched bases: 6. The length of the CDR3 is 14 residues. The CDR3 region has the DNA TGTGCCAGCAGCTTAAGCCAGGGGGCAGGTGAGCAGTTCTTC. This translates into CASSLSQGAGEQFF.

V usage is TRBV19 and J usage is TRBJ2-3; 8 bases are a match to TRBD1. After removal of 4 bases from V and 0 bases from J, the junction contained 12 bases not matched to a gene. The CDR3 contains 18 residues. Per germline, CDR1 LNHDA and CDR2 SQIVND (reference sequence). CDR3 bases: TGTGCCAGTAGTACCCAAGCCGGACAGGGACCCAGCACAGATACGCAGTATTTT. This translates into CASSTQAGQGPSTDTQYF.

The chain carries TRBV3-1 (or the pseudogene TRBV3-2) and TRBJ1-6; 8 bases match TRBD1. Germline V gene sequence: CDR1 LGHDT, CDR2 YNNKEL (reference sequence). V lost 4 bases to trimming and J lost 6 bases; unmatched junction nucleotides: 5. This CDR3 contains 15 residues. CDR3 DNA sequence: TGTGCCAGCAGCCGATCCGACAGGGGTAATTCACCCCTCCACTTT. The encoded protein is CASSRSDRGNSPLHF.

This clone turned up a few times. The CDR3 DNA reads TGTGCCAGCTCACCAACAGGGAACTTCGAGCAGTACGTC. Translated: CASSPTGNFEQYV. The V and J genes are TRBV18 and TRBJ2-7; TRBD1 might be the D (6 bases). In germline, CDR1 is KGHSH, CDR2 LQKENI. There are 13 residues in the CDR3. With 2 bases removed from V and 6 bases from J, the gap between germline ends came to 11 bases.

CDR3 sequence: CASSLGASGSSYNSPLHF. The CDR3 DNA follows: TGTGCCAGCAGCTTAGGGGCCAGCGGAAGCTCCTATAATTCACCCCTCCACTTT. The rearrangement uses TRBV7-8 and TRBJ1-6; D call uncertain. The CDR3 is 18 residues long. Trimming left V 1 base short and J 0 bases short, with 13 bases between. The V gene's germline CDR1 is SGHVS and CDR2 FQNEAQ.

The V and J genes are TRBV6-2 or TRBV6-3 and TRBJ1-2; D is unclear. The germline V gene has CDR1 MNHEY and CDR2 SVGEGT. Trimming took off 0 bases at V and 8 bases at J, with 10 bases between the two ends. The CDR3 spans 13 residues. CDR3 region: CASSYSGRWGYTF. The CDR3 DNA reads TGTGCCAGCAGTTACTCCGGCAGGTGGGGCTACACCTTC.

The genes are TRBV6-2 or TRBV6-3 and TRBJ2-5, with 8 bases that match TRBD1. CDR1 and CDR2 from the germline V gene are MNHEY and SVGEGT. This CDR3 has 14 residues. After removal of 5 bases from V and 4 bases from J, the junction contained 6 bases not matched to a gene. The CDR3 nucleotides read TGTGCCAGCAGTCCAGGGGGCACGGTAGAGACCCAGTACTTC. Amino acids: CASSPGGTVETQYF.

This clone has a single count. The chain links TRBV6-2 or TRBV6-3 to TRBJ2-5, with D perhaps TRBD1 (5 bases). This CDR3 has 12 amino acids. Germline loops: CDR1 MNHEY, CDR2 SVGEGT. V was pared by 2 bases and J by 4 bases, with 5 bases between. The CDR3: CASSYTGETQYF. The CDR3 DNA reads TGTGCCAGCAGTTACACAGGAGAGACCCAGTACTTC.

This chain links TRBV7-2 with TRBJ1-3; possibly TRBD1 for D (6 bases). The ends were cut back, 3 bases at V and 1 base at J, with 7 bases in the middle. This CDR3 is built from 14 residues. Germline V CDR1 and CDR2: SGHTA, FQGNSA. Here the CDR3 reads CASSFTGSGNTIYF. DNA for the CDR3: TGTGCCAGCAGCTTCACAGGGTCTGGAAACACCATATATTTT.

A few counts support this clone. This chain links TRBV7-8 with TRBJ2-2; D is perhaps TRBD2 (6 bases). V was trimmed by 2 bases and J by 0 bases, leaving 10 bases between them. Germline V gene data show CDR1 as SGHVS and CDR2 as FQNEAQ. The CDR3 is 16 residues long. As DNA, the CDR3 is TGTGCCAGCAGCTTAAATGGGGGGTCGAACACCGGGGAGCTGTTTTTT. Its protein is CASSLNGGSNTGELFF.

This clone was recorded only once. This chain joins TRBV6-5 and TRBJ2-2; perhaps TRBD1 as D (5 bases). V was shortened by 6 bases and J by 1 base, with 12 bases between the two germline ends. The CDR3 is made up of 15 amino acids. Germline values: CDR1 MNHEY, CDR2 SVGAGI. This chain's CDR3 is CASRLQVLNTGELFF. CDR3 bases: TGTGCCAGCAGGTTACAGGTGCTGAACACCGGGGAGCTGTTTTTT.

The rearrangement uses TRBV7-3 and TRBJ2-1; D may be TRBD2 (5 bases). The CDR3 has 12 amino acids. CDR1 is SGHTA and CDR2 is FQGTGA in the germline V gene. V was clipped by 6 bases and J by 9 bases, with 12 bases between them. The CDR3 reads CASSLSEGEQFF. CDR3 coding DNA: TGTGCCAGCAGTCTTAGCGAGGGTGAGCAGTTCTTC.

The rearrangement uses TRBV12-3 or TRBV12-4 and TRBJ2-7; 11 bases match TRBD2. The CDR3 extends over 13 amino acids. J was trimmed by 6 bases and V by 3 bases; bases with no gene match: 1. CDR3 loop: CASSFGLAGEQYV. DNA for the CDR3: TGTGCCAGCAGTTTTGGACTAGCGGGCGAGCAGTACGTC.

The chain recombines TRBV4-2 with TRBJ2-1; tentatively, D is TRBD1 (6 bases). The CDR3 covers 15 residues. The germline V gene has CDR1 LGHNA and CDR2 YNFKEQ. V lost 0 bases, J lost 0 bases, and 6 bases lay in between. The CDR3 sequence: CASSQEQGSYNEQFF. CDR3 sequence (DNA): TGTGCCAGCAGCCAAGAACAGGGCTCCTACAATGAGCAGTTCTTC.

The chain employs TRBV16 and TRBJ2-2; 9 nucleotides line up with TRBD1. V lost 1 base and J lost 1; bases outside the gene matches: 1. The CDR3 totals 16 residues. Per germline, CDR1 KGHSY and CDR2 FQNENV. The CDR3 loop reads CASSQWGQGNTGELFF. As DNA, the CDR3 is TGTGCCAGCAGCCAATGGGGACAGGGGAACACCGGGGAGCTGTTTTTT.

The CDR3, as DNA: TGTGCCAGCAGTGAAGCTGGAGCGGGGGGCACAGATACGCAGTATTTT. Translated, it gives CASSEAGAGGTDTQYF. The chain is built from TRBV2 and TRBJ2-3; 8 nucleotides line up with TRBD2. In germline, CDR1 is SNHLY, CDR2 FYNNEI. V was clipped by 0 bases and J by 1 base; unmatched bases: 3. The length of the CDR3 is 16 residues.

The gene calls are TRBV30 and TRBJ1-4; D may be TRBD1 (5 bases). V was pared by 0 bases and J by 8 bases, with 10 bases between. Germline V gene sequence: CDR1 GTSNPN, CDR2 SVGIG (reference sequence). The CDR3 loop spans 13 amino acids. The CDR3 reads CAWSVNWGEKLFF. DNA of the CDR3: TGTGCCTGGAGTGTAAACTGGGGGGAAAAACTGTTTTTT.